These T cell receptor beta chains were read from a single sample in a study of T cell responses to AZD1222 COVID-19 vaccine. The data were produced by immunoSEQ multiplex PCR, yet TCRdb's version contains in-frame clones alone and is incomplete. The data show about 53,000 clones, 65% to 85% seen once. The specimen was peripheral blood, collected on day 0 of AZD1222 vaccination. The receptors here all came from an adult in good health. Each CDR3 is given with its conserved first and last residue. The D gene is left open where the match is weak. Clone size appears in some rows only: once, few, many, or a class for an expanded clone.

TRBV6-5	once	TRBJ1-1	NA	TGTGCCAGCAGGGGGGGCGCGACGGGCACTGAAGCTTTCTTT	CASRGGATGTEAFF
TRBV3-1/TRBV3-2	NA	TRBJ1-1	NA	TGTGCCAGCAGCCAAGAGGGGACCAACACTGAAGCTTTCTTT	CASSQEGTNTEAFF
TRBV2	NA	TRBJ1-2	NA	TGTGCCAGCAGAACCCAGGGAGATGGCTACACCTTC	CASRTQGDGYTF
TRBV7-2	large	TRBJ2-7	NA	TGTGCCAGCAGCTTCGACAGCGTCGAGCAGTACTTC	CASSFDSVEQYF
TRBV30	NA	TRBJ1-1	NA	TGTGCCTGGAGGCCGGCGGGAGGCGCTGAAGCTTTCTTT	CAWRPAGGAEAFF
TRBV19	NA	TRBJ1-6	NA	TGTGCCACCGCACAGCTTTATAATTCACCCCTCCACTTT	CATAQLYNSPLHF
TRBV27	NA	TRBJ2-6	NA	TGTGCCAGCAGTTTAAGGGTCGGAACCGGGGCCAACGTCCTGACTTTC	CASSLRVGTGANVLTF
TRBV7-2	NA	TRBJ1-3	NA	TGTGCCAGCAGCGCCGACGTTCCTGGAAACACCATATATTTT	CASSADVPGNTIYF
TRBV11-2	once	TRBJ2-2	NA	TGTGCCAGCAGCTTAGAAAGAGGATCCACCGGGGAGCTGTTTTTT	CASSLERGSTGELFF
TRBV4-1	NA	TRBJ2-5	NA	TGCGCCAGCAGCCAAGATTCCCCTAGCTCAGAGACCCAGTACTTC	CASSQDSPSSETQYF
TRBV10-3	NA	TRBJ2-7	TRBD2	TGTGCCATCAGGGGGACTAGCGGGAGGAGGACCTACGAGCAGTACTTC	CAIRGTSGRRTYEQYF
TRBV14	NA	TRBJ2-7	TRBD2	TGTGCCAGCAGCCAAGATCTCCCTAGCGGTTCCTACGAGCAGTACTTC	CASSQDLPSGSYEQYF
TRBV4-2	NA	TRBJ1-1	NA	TGTGCCAGCAGCCTCGGCGGGGGACCGAACACTGAAGCTTTCTTT	CASSLGGGPNTEAFF
TRBV7-2	NA	TRBJ2-2	NA	TGTGCCAGCAGCTTAGCGGCTCAGGGCGGCACCGGGGAGCTGTTTTTT	CASSLAAQGGTGELFF
TRBV5-1	NA	TRBJ1-2	TRBD1	TGCGCCAGCAGCTTGGATACAGGGGAGTTTGGCTACACCTTC	CASSLDTGEFGYTF
TRBV5-1	NA	TRBJ2-5	NA	TGCGCCAGCAGGACAGGCGCAATGGAGACCCAGTACTTC	CASRTGAMETQYF
TRBV15	NA	TRBJ1-1	NA	TGTGCCACCAGCCTTGACAGAGCCTACACTGAAGCTTTCTTT	CATSLDRAYTEAFF
TRBV6-1	few	TRBJ1-6	NA	TGTGCCAGCAGTGAACTGGCTGCACCCCTCCACTTT	CASSELAAPLHF
TRBV18	NA	TRBJ2-3	NA	TGTGCCAGCTCACCACCCGCGCAACAAGATACGCAGTATTTT	CASSPPAQQDTQYF
TRBV9	NA	TRBJ1-1	NA	TGTGCCAGCAGCCCCCTCCGGACAGCGAACACTGAAGCTTTCTTT	CASSPLRTANTEAFF
TRBV6-4	NA	TRBJ1-1	NA	TGTGCCAGCAGGGGGGATATGAACACTGAAGCTTTCTTT	CASRGDMNTEAFF
TRBV9	NA	TRBJ2-7	TRBD2	TGTGCCAGCAGCCCCGACACAGGACTAGCGGGAGGCATGTACTTC	CASSPDTGLAGGMYF
TRBV27	NA	TRBJ2-3	TRBD2	TGTGCCAGCACCCTAGCGGGAGGCACAGATACGCAGTATTTT	CASTLAGGTDTQYF
TRBV6-5	NA	TRBJ1-1	NA	TGTGCCAGCACTCCAGGTTACACTGAAGCTTTCTTT	CASTPGYTEAFF
TRBV19	NA	TRBJ1-4	NA	TGTGCCAGTAGTATGGGGACACTTGAAAAACTGTTTTTT	CASSMGTLEKLFF
TRBV24-1	NA	TRBJ2-1	NA	TGTGCCACCAGTGATTTCTTCCAGGGGGACGGGAGAGGCTACAATGAGCAGTTCTTC	CATSDFFQGDGRGYNEQFF
TRBV29-1	once	TRBJ1-1	TRBD1	TGCAGCGTAACGACAGGGTACACTGAAGCTTTCTTT	CSVTTGYTEAFF
TRBV11-1	once	TRBJ1-5	NA	TGTGCCAGCAGCCCTGATAGCAATCAGCCCCAGCATTTT	CASSPDSNQPQHF
TRBV21-1	NA	TRBJ1-5	NA	TGTGCCAGCAGCGATAGTTCGAGGGGACAGCCCCAGCATTTT	CASSDSSRGQPQHF
TRBV6-6	NA	TRBJ1-2	NA	TGTGCCAGCAGTTTAGATACTAACTATGGCTACACCTTC	CASSLDTNYGYTF
TRBV11-3	once	TRBJ2-1	TRBD2	TGTGCCAGCAGCTTAGCCCCACAGCGGGACCAGTTCTTC	CASSLAPQRDQFF
TRBV6-6	once	TRBJ2-6	NA	TGTGCCAGCAGCCGGACAGTAGAGGCTGGGGCCAACGTCCTGACTTTC	CASSRTVEAGANVLTF
TRBV5-8	NA	TRBJ1-1	NA	TGTGCCAGCAGCTCTGTAGTCATGAACACTGAAGCTTTCTTT	CASSSVVMNTEAFF
TRBV4-3	few	TRBJ2-1	NA	TGCGCCAGCAGCCAAGATCCGTCCCCACCCGCGTCCAATGAGCAGTTCTTC	CASSQDPSPPASNEQFF
TRBV4-1	NA	TRBJ2-5	NA	TGCGCCAGCAGCGGCCCGAGTGGGGAGACCCAGTACTTC	CASSGPSGETQYF
TRBV3-1/TRBV3-2	NA	TRBJ2-1	TRBD2	TGTGCCAGCAGCCAAGATGCGGCTAGCGGGAGCAATGAGCAGTTCTTC	CASSQDAASGSNEQFF
TRBV7-2	NA	TRBJ1-1	TRBD1	TGTGCCAGCACCCCAGAAGGACAGGTGAACACTGAAGCTTTCTTT	CASTPEGQVNTEAFF